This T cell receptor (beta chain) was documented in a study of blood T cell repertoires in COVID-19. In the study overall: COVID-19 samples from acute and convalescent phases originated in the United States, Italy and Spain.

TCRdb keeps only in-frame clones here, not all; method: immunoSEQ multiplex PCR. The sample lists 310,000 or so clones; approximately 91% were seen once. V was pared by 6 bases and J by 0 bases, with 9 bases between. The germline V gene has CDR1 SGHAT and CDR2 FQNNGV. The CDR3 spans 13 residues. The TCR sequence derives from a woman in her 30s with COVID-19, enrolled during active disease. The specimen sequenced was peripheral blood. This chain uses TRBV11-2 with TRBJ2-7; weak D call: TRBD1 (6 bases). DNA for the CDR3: TGTGCCAGCAGAGACAGGACCTCCTACGAGCAGTACTTC. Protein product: CASRDRTSYEQYF.